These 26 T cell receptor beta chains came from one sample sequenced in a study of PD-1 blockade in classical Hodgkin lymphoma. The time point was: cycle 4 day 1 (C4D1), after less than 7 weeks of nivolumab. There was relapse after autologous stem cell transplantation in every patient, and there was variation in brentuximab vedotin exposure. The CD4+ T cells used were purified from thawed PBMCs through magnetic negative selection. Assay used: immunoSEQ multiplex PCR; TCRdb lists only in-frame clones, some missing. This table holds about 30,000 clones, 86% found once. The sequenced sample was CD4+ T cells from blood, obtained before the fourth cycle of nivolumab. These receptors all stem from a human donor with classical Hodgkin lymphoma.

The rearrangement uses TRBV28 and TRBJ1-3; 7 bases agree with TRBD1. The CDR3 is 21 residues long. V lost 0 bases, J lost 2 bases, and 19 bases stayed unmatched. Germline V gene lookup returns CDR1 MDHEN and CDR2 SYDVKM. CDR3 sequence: CASSLWLSTGDSQIPGNTIYF. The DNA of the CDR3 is TGTGCCAGCAGTTTATGGCTCTCCACTGGGGACAGCCAGATTCCTGGAAACACCATATATTTT.

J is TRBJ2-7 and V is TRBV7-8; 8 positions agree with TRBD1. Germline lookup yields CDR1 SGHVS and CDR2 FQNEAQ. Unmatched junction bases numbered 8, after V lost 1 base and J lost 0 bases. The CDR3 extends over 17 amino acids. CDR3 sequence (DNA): TGTGCCAGCAGCTTAGTCACGAGGACAGGGTCCTCCTACGAGCAGTACTTC. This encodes CASSLVTRTGSSYEQYF.

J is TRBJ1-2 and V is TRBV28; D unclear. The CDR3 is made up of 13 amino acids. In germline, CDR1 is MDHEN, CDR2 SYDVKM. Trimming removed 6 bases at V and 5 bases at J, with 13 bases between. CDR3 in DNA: TGTGCCAGCAGAATGGGGTTAGGGTATGGCTACACCTTC. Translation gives CASRMGLGYGYTF.

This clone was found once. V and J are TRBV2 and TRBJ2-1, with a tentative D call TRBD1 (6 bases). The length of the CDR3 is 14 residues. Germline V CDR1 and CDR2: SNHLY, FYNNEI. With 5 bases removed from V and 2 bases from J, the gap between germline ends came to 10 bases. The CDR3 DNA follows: TGTGCCAGCAGTTTCCAGGGGACCTACAATGAGCAGTTCTTC. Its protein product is CASSFQGTYNEQFF.

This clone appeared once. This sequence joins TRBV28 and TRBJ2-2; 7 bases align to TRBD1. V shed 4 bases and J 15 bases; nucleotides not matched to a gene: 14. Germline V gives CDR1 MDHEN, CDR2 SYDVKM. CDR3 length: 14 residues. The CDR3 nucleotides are TGTGCCAGCAGTTCTTGGGGGCAACCGGGACAGTTGTTTTTT. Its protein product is CASSSWGQPGQLFF.

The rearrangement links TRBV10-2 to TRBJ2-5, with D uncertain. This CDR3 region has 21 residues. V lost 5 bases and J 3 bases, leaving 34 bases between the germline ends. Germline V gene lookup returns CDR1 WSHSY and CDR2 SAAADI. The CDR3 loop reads CASSLLGFSLGRAESKETQYF. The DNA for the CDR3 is TGCGCCAGCAGTTTGCTGGGTTTTTCGTTGGGTCGGGCTGAGTCCAAAGAGACCCAGTACTTC.

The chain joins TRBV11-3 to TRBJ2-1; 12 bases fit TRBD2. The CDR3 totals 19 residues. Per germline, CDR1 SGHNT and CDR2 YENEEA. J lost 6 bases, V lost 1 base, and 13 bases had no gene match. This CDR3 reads CASSLGTSGALEGRNEQFF. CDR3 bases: TGTGCCAGCAGCTTAGGGACTAGCGGGGCCTTGGAGGGGCGCAATGAGCAGTTCTTC.

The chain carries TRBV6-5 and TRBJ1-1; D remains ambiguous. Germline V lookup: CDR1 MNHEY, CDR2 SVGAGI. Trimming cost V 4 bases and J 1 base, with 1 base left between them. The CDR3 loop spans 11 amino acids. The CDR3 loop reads CASSSNTEAFF. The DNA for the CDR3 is TGTGCCAGCAGTTCGAACACTGAAGCTTTCTTT.

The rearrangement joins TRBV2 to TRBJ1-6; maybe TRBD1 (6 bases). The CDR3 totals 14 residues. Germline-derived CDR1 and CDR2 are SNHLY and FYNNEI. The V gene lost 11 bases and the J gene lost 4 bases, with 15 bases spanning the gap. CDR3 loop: CAVPAGQYNSPLHF. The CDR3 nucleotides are TGTGCCGTCCCCGCGGGACAATATAATTCACCCCTCCACTTT.

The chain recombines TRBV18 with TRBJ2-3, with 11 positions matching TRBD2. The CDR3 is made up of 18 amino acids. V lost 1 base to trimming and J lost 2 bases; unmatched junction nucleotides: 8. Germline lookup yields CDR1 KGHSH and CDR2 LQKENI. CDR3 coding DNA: TGTGCCAGCTCACCACTTTTACTAGCGGGGGCAAACACAGATACGCAGTATTTT. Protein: CASSPLLLAGANTDTQYF.

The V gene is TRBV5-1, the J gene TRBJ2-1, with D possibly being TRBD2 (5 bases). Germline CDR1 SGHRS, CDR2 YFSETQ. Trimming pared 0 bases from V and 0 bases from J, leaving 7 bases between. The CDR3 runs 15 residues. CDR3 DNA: TGCGCCAGCAGCTTGGGTGGGAGCTCCTACAATGAGCAGTTCTTC. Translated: CASSLGGSSYNEQFF. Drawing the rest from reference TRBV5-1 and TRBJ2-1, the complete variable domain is KAGVTQTPRYLIKTRGQQVTLSCSPISGHRSVSWYQQTPGQGLQFLFEYFSETQRNKGNFPGRFSGRQFSNSRSEMNVSTLELGDSALYLCASSLGGSSYNEQFFGPGTRLTVL.

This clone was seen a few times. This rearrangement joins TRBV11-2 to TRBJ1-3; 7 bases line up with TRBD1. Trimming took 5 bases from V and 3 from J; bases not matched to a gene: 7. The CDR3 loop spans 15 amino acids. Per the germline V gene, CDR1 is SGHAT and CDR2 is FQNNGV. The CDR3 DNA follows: TGTGCCAGCAGCGCCCGGGACAGAGTTGGAAACACCATATATTTT. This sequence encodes CASSARDRVGNTIYF.

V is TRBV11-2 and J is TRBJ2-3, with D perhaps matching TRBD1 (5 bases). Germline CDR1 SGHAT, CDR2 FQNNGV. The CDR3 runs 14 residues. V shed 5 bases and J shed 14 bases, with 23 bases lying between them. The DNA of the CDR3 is TGTGCCAGCAGCGCCCGCCCGGTTGAGACAGAATGGTATTTT. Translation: CASSARPVETEWYF.

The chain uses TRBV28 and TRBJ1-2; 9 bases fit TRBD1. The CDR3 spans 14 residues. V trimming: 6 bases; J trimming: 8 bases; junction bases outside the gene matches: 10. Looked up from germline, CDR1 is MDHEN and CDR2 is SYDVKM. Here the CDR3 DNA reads TGTGCCAGCAGCCGATCGGACAGGGGAGGAGGCTACACCTTC. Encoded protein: CASSRSDRGGGYTF.

CDR3 protein: CASSQDLNTEAFF. The CDR3 nucleotides are TGTGCCAGCAGCCAAGATCTTAACACTGAAGCTTTCTTT. The rearrangement uses TRBV4-2 and TRBJ1-1; D remains unclear. This CDR3 contains 13 residues. V was cut by 0 bases and J by 2 bases, with 4 bases left in between. Germline V lookup: CDR1 LGHNA, CDR2 YNFKEQ.

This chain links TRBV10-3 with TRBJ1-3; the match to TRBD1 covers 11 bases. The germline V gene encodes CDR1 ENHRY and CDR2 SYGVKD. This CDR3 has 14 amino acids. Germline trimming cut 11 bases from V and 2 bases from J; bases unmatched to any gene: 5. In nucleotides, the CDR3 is TGTGCCTCTAAGGGACAGGGGGCTGGAAACACCATATATTTT. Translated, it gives CASKGQGAGNTIYF.

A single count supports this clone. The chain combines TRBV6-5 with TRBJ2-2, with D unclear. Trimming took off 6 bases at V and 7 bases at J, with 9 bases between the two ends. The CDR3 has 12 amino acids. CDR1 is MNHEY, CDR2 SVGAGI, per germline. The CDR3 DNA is TGTGCCAGCAGGCCGCGCGGCGGGGAGCTGTTTTTT. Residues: CASRPRGGELFF.

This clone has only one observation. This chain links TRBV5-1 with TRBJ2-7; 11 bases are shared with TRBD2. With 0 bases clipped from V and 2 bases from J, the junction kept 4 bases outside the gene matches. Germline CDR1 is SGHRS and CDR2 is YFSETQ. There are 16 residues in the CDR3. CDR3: CASSLDLAGGPYEQYF. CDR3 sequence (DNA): TGCGCCAGCAGCTTGGATCTAGCGGGAGGCCCCTACGAGCAGTACTTC. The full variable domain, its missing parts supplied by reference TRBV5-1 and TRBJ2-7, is KAGVTQTPRYLIKTRGQQVTLSCSPISGHRSVSWYQQTPGQGLQFLFEYFSETQRNKGNFPGRFSGRQFSNSRSEMNVSTLELGDSALYLCASSLDLAGGPYEQYFGPGTRLTVT.

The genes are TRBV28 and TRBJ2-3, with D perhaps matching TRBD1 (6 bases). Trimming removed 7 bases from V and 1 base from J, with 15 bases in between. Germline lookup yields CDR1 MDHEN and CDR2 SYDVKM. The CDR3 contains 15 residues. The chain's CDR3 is CASIRTQGRTDTQYF. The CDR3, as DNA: TGTGCCAGCATAAGGACCCAGGGGCGCACAGATACGCAGTATTTT.

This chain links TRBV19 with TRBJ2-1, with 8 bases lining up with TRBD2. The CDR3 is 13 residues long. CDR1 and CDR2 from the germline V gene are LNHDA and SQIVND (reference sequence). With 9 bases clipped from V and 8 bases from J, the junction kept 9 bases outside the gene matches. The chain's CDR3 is CASRLRGADEQFF. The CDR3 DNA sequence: TGTGCCAGCCGACTGCGGGGGGCAGATGAGCAGTTCTTC. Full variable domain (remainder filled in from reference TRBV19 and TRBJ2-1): DGGITQSPKYLFRKEGQNVTLSCEQNLNHDAMYWYRQDPGQGLRLIYYSQIVNDFQKGDIAEGYSVSREKKESFPLTVTSAQKNPTAFYLCASRLRGADEQFFGPGTRLTVL.

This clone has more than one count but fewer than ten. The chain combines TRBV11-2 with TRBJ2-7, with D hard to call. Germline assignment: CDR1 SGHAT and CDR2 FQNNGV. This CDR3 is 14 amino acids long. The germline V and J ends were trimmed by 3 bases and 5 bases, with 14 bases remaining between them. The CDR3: CASSLYQTWDEQYF. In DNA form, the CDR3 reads TGTGCCAGCAGCTTGTACCAGACCTGGGACGAGCAGTACTTC.

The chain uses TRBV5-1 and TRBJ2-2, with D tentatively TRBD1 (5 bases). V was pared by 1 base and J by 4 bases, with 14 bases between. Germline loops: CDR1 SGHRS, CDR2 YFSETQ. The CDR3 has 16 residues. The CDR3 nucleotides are TGCGCCAGCAGCTTGCACCAACAGGAATTCACCGGGGAGCTGTTTTTT. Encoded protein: CASSLHQQEFTGELFF.

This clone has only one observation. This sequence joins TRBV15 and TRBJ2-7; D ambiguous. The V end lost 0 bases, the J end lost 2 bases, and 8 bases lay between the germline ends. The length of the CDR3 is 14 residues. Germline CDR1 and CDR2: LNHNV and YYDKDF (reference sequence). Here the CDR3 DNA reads TGTGCCACCAGCAGAGATATTGGCCCCTACGAGCAGTACTTC. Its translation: CATSRDIGPYEQYF.

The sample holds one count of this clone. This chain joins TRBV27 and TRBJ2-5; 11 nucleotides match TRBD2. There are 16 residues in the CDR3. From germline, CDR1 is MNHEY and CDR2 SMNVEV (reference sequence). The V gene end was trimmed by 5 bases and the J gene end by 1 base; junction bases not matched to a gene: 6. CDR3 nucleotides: TGTGCCAGCAGTCCTTGGACTAGCGGGTTCCAAGAGACCCAGTACTTC. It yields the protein CASSPWTSGFQETQYF.

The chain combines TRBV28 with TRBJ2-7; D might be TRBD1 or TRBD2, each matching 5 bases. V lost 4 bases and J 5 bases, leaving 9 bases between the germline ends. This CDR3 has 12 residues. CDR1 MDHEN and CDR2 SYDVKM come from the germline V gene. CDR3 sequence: CASSWGYNEQYF. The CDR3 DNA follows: TGTGCCAGCAGTTGGGGGTACAACGAGCAGTACTTC.

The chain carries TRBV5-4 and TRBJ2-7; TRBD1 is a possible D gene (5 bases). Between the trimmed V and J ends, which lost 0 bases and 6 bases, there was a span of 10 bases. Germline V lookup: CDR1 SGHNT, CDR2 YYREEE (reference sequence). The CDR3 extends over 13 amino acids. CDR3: CASSLDRTSEQYF. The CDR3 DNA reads TGTGCCAGCAGCTTGGACAGGACCTCCGAGCAGTACTTC. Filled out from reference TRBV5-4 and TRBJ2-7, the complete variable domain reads ETGVTQSPTHLIKTRGQQVTLRCSSQSGHNTVSWYQQALGQGPQFIFQYYREEENGRGNFPPRFSGLQFPNYSSELNVNALELDDSALYLCASSLDRTSEQYFGPGTRLTVT.